Shown below are 13 T cell receptor beta chains from a single sample sequenced in a study of T cells in Graves' hyperthyroidism and ophthalmopathy. RNA transcripts gave rise to amplified TCR beta CDR3 regions. RT-PCR in the first round (using the HTBI primer set) targeted the TCR CDR3. TCRdb fed the multiplex PCR reads into MiXCR, producing one record per CDR3 protein. This sample carries around 300,000 distinct CDR3 sequences, over 12% of them seen once, and the ten largest clones take roughly 31%. Sequencing was performed on blood. Source of these receptors: a woman aged 50 to 65 with Graves' hyperthyroidism that later progressed to Graves' ophthalmopathy.

This clonotype was counted ten times or more. The chain couples TRBV28 to TRBJ1-1, with D possibly matching TRBD1 (6 bases). The CDR3 loop spans 14 amino acids. V lost 5 bases and J 7 bases, leaving 17 bases between the germline ends. Germline V CDR1 and CDR2: MDHEN, SYDVKM. CDR3 coding DNA: TGTGCCAGCAGTCGCCCCGGGACAAATAATGAAGCTTTCTTT. This gives the protein CASSRPGTNNEAFF.

This clonotype was found many times. This chain connects TRBV6-1 to TRBJ2-7; D is perhaps TRBD2 (6 bases). Germline loops: CDR1 MNHNS, CDR2 SASEGT. The V and J ends lost 3 bases and 0 bases respectively, with 12 bases between them. The CDR3 totals 15 residues. The DNA of the CDR3 is TGTGCCAGCAGTGATTGGGGGGACCCCTCCTACGAGCAGTACTTC. It specifies CASSDWGDPSYEQYF.

This clonotype was seen at least ten times. The DNA of the CDR3 is TGCAGTGCTAGAGATCGCAGGTCCCCGAGGGTGTACCAAGAGACCCAGTACTTC. Translation: CSARDRRSPRVYQETQYF. This chain uses TRBV20-1 with TRBJ2-5; D perhaps matches TRBD2 (5 bases). Germline assignment: CDR1 DFQATT and CDR2 SNEGSKA (reference sequence). V gave up 0 bases and J gave up 0 bases, with 20 bases separating them. This CDR3 contains 18 residues.

The J gene is TRBJ1-3, the V gene TRBV30, with no clear D. This CDR3 region has 14 residues. Per germline, CDR1 GTSNPN and CDR2 SVGIG (reference sequence). The V end lost 1 base, the J end lost 2 bases, and 9 bases lay between the germline ends. CDR3 nucleotide sequence: TGTGCCTGGAGTGGGGGAAGGGCTGGAAACACCATATATTTT. Translating it yields CAWSGGRAGNTIYF.

In this sample, this clonotype turned up a few times. The J gene is TRBJ1-6, the V gene TRBV7-9, with TRBD1 matching 10 bases. V shed 1 base and J 9 bases; nucleotides not matched to a gene: 6. The CDR3 contains 16 residues. CDR1 and CDR2 (germline): SEHNR, FQNEAQ (reference sequence). CDR3 region: CASSLGQGANISPLHF. CDR3 sequence (DNA): TGTGCCAGCAGCTTAGGACAGGGGGCGAATATTTCACCCCTCCACTTT.

At least ten counts were recorded for this clonotype. In DNA form, the CDR3 reads TGTGCCAGCAGGACGACAGTATTGAACACTGAAGCTTTCTTT. It translates to CASRTTVLNTEAFF. This sequence joins TRBV28 and TRBJ1-1; D may be TRBD1 (5 bases). With 6 bases removed from V and 0 bases from J, the gap between germline ends came to 11 bases. Germline CDR1 reads MDHEN; CDR2 reads SYDVKM. The CDR3 totals 14 residues.

The chain couples TRBV27 to TRBJ2-3; D unresolved. Trimming shortened V by 8 bases and J by 4 bases, and 13 bases separated the two germline ends. This CDR3 has 13 residues. The germline V gene has CDR1 MNHEY and CDR2 SMNVEV (reference sequence). The CDR3 loop is CASRPLGSDTQYF. CDR3 DNA: TGTGCCAGCCGCCCCTTGGGATCAGATACGCAGTATTTT.

V is TRBV28 and J is TRBJ1-3, with 7 positions matching TRBD1. Germline CDR1 reads MDHEN; CDR2 reads SYDVKM. The CDR3 spans 14 residues. After removal of 2 bases from V and 10 bases from J, the junction contained 8 bases not matched to a gene. For the CDR3, the DNA is TGTGCCAGCAGTTTAGTGGCGGAGGGGGCAACCATATATTTT. Protein: CASSLVAEGATIYF.

There are a few counts of this clonotype. This chain connects TRBV5-8 to TRBJ2-2; the match to TRBD2 covers 13 bases. Germline-derived CDR1 and CDR2 are SGHTS and YDEGEE. V shed 8 bases, J shed 5 bases, and the junction held 6 bases outside the gene matches. The CDR3 consists of 15 residues. CDR3 sequence: CASLPGLAGTGELFF. DNA of the CDR3: TGTGCCAGTCTACCGGGACTAGCGGGGACCGGGGAGCTGTTTTTT.

This clonotype was detected ten times or more. V and J are TRBV7-8 and TRBJ2-1; D not resolved. Germline values: CDR1 SGHVS, CDR2 FQNEAQ. Trimming shortened V by 5 bases and J by 1 base, and 6 bases separated the two germline ends. The CDR3 runs to 13 residues. DNA of the CDR3: TGTGCCAGCAGCCAATTATCCTACAATGAGCAGTTCTTC. This translates into CASSQLSYNEQFF.

This clonotype was counted many times. The V gene is TRBV20-1, the J gene TRBJ2-1; the D gene is possibly TRBD1 (6 bases). V lost 4 bases and J lost 6, with 10 bases in between. The CDR3 extends over 12 amino acids. The germline CDR1 and CDR2 sequences are DFQATT and SNEGSKA (reference sequence). In DNA, the CDR3 is TGCAGTGCTACCCTAGGGGGCAATGAGCAGTTCTTC. It codes for CSATLGGNEQFF.

In this sample, this clonotype turned up many times. The chain combines TRBV6-1 with TRBJ2-1; TRBD2 aligns across 9 bases. V was clipped by 1 base and J by 4 bases; unmatched bases: 8. This CDR3 has 17 amino acids. Germline values: CDR1 MNHNS, CDR2 SASEGT. The CDR3: CASSEVMASGDYNEQFF. The DNA of the CDR3 is TGTGCCAGCAGTGAAGTTATGGCTAGCGGGGATTACAATGAGCAGTTCTTC.

The V gene is TRBV7-2, the J gene TRBJ2-4; 7 nucleotides agree with TRBD1. The CDR3 has 16 amino acids. Trimming took 5 bases from V and 2 from J; bases not matched to a gene: 9. CDR1 SGHTA and CDR2 FQGNSA come from the germline V gene. CDR3 nucleotide sequence: TGTGCCAGCAGCCTTAAGACAGGGCTCACCAAAAACATTCAGTACTTC. Amino acids: CASSLKTGLTKNIQYF.